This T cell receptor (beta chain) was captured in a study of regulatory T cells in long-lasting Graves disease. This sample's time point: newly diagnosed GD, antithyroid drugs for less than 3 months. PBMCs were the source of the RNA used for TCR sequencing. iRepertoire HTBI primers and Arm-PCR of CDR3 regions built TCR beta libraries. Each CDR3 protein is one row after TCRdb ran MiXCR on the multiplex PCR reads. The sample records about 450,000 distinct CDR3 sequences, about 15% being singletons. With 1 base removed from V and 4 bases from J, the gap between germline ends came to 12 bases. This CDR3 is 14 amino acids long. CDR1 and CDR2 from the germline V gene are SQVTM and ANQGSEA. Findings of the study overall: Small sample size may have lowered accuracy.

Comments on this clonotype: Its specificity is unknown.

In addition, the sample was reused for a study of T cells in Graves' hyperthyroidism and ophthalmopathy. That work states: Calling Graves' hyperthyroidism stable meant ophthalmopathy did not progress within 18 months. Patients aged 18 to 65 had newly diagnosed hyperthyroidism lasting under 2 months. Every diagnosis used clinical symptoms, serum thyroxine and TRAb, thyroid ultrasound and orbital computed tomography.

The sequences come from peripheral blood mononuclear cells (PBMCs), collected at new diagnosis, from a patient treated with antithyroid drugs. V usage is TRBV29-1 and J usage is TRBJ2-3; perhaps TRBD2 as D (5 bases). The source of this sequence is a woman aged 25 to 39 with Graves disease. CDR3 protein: CSVEGARGSDTQYF. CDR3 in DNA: TGCAGCGTTGAAGGGGCTCGGGGATCAGATACGCAGTATTTT.